This TCR beta chain was recorded in a study of CD4+ T cells in melanoma. General study points: CD8+ T cell, macrophage and B cell function reportedly correlated with neoantigen-specific CD4+ T cells. Reportedly, melanoma neoantigen-specific CD4+ T cells showed varied differentiation states.

Germline V gene sequence: CDR1 SGHTA, CDR2 FQGNSA. There are 14 residues in the CDR3. Trimming removed 1 base at V and 4 bases at J, with 10 bases between. Assay: immunoSEQ multiplex PCR; the TCRdb copy retains only in-frame clones and omits some. The sample includes around 20,000 clones, 83% of them seen just once. For this clone: Antigen unknown.

The V and J genes are TRBV7-2 and TRBJ1-2; a possible D gene is TRBD1 (6 bases). This receptor was identified in a human donor with melanoma. Source material: cells from a culture (not recorded whether cultured in vitro). The CDR3 region is CASSLVRTAYGYTF. As DNA, the CDR3 is TGTGCCAGCAGCTTAGTAAGGACAGCCTATGGCTACACCTTC. Filled out from reference TRBV7-2 and TRBJ1-2, the complete variable domain reads GAGVSQSPSNKVTEKGKDVELRCDPISGHTALYWYRQSLGQGLEFLIYFQGNSAPDKSGLPSDRFSAERTGGSVSTLTIQRTQQEDSAVYLCASSLVRTAYGYTFGSGTRLTVV.